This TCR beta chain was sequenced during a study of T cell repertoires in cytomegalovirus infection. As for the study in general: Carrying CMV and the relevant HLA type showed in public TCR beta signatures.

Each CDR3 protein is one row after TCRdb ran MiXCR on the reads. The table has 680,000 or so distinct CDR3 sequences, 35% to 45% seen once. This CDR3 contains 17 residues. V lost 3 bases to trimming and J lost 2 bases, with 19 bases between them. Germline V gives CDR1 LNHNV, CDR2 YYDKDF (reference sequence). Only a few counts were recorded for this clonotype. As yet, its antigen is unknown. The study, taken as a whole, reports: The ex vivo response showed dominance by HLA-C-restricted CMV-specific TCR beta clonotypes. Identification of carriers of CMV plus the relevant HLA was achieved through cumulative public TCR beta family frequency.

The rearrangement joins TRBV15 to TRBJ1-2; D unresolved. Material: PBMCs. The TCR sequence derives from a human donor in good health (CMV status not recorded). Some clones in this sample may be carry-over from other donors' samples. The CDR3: CATSRRIAAVGNYGYTF. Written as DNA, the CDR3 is TGTGCCACCAGCAGGCGGATAGCGGCAGTCGGGAACTATGGCTACACCTTC. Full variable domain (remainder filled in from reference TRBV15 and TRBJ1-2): DAMVIQNPRYQVTQFGKPVTLSCSQTLNHNVMYWYQQKSSQAPKLLFHYYDKDFNNEADTPDNFQSRRPNTSFCFLDIRSPGLGDTAMYLCATSRRIAAVGNYGYTFGSGTRLTVV.